This TCR beta chain was identified in a study of shared clonotypes between healthy human individuals. Study-wide findings and caveats: On the whole, naive subsets had larger estimated richness than memory subsets had. Among non-shared clonotypes, generation probabilities were lower than among those shared by all four donors. In a few donors, roughly 5.2% of naive CD4 clonotypes appeared in common.

The CDR3 is 15 residues long. V lost 7 bases, J lost 3 bases, and 19 bases lay in between. The germline CDR1 and CDR2 sequences are MDHEN and SYDVKM. TCRdb's copy holds only in-frame clones and misses some; the assay was immunoSEQ multiplex PCR. Of approximately 500,000 clones listed, 96% were seen once; the top ten hold about 0.057%. Those who donated were healthy HIV-negative adults, with no recent acute infections or vaccinations reported. In the case of this clone: The antigen is unknown.

The sequencing input was naive CD4+ T cells sorted from blood. Subset noted: CD45RA+ positively selected. This rearrangement joins TRBV28 to TRBJ2-7; D may be TRBD1 or TRBD2 (5 bases each). The receptor comes from a young woman in good health. CDR3 protein: CASNIFDRGDYEQYF. CDR3 sequence (DNA): TGTGCCAGCAATATATTTGACCGGGGCGACTACGAGCAGTACTTC.